The rows below give T cell receptor beta chains drawn from one sample of a study of blood T cell repertoires in COVID-19. Profiling relied on immunoSEQ multiplex PCR, and the TCRdb table lists in-frame clones only, not all of them. This table holds around 200,000 clones, about nine tenths found once. The sample comprised peripheral blood. These receptors were taken from a man aged 18 to 30 with active or convalescent COVID-19. Each CDR3 is given with its conserved first and last residue. A D gene is named only where the DNA matches it firmly. Some rows have no size entry. The others give once, few or many, or a class for an expanded clone.

J gene	D gene	clone size	V gene	CDR3 DNA	CDR3 protein
TRBJ1-2	NA	NA	TRBV6-5	TGTGCCAGCAGGCATACAGGGCTCTATGGCTACACCTTC	CASRHTGLYGYTF
TRBJ2-2	TRBD2	NA	TRBV7-9	TGTGCCAGCAGCCGGACTAGCGGGAAAAACACCGGGGAGCTGTTTTTT	CASSRTSGKNTGELFF
TRBJ1-6	NA	NA	TRBV3-1/TRBV3-2	TGTGCCAGCAGCCAAGGGAGGGGAGTTGTGGCACCCCTCCACTTT	CASSQGRGVVAPLHF
TRBJ2-7	TRBD1	NA	TRBV10-3	TGTGCCATCAGAGAAGTTGAGACAGGGATCAACGAGCAGTACTTC	CAIREVETGINEQYF
TRBJ1-4	TRBD1	NA	TRBV7-9	TGTGCCAGCAGCTCACCAGGGGGAAGTGAAAAACTGTTTTTT	CASSSPGGSEKLFF
TRBJ1-2	NA	NA	TRBV9	TGTGCCAGCAGCGTAGAAGAGACCTGGGGCGGCTACACCTTC	CASSVEETWGGYTF
TRBJ1-2	NA	NA	TRBV9	TGTGCCAGCAGCGTAGTGGGGGCAGGATATGGCTACACCTTC	CASSVVGAGYGYTF
TRBJ2-1	TRBD1	NA	TRBV4-2	TGTGCCAGCAGCCGGGGACAGGGGGCCTACAATGAGCAGTTCTTC	CASSRGQGAYNEQFF
TRBJ2-5	NA	NA	TRBV11-2	TGTGCCAGCAGTCCCGGCAGGGCGTCCGAGACCCAGTACTTC	CASSPGRASETQYF
TRBJ2-7	TRBD1	NA	TRBV5-1	TGCGCCAGCAGCTCCTACAGGGGTTCGGACGAGCAGTACTTC	CASSSYRGSDEQYF
TRBJ1-2	TRBD1	NA	TRBV6-5	TGTGCCAGTTGTGACAGGGAACATAACTATGGCTACACCTTC	CASCDREHNYGYTF
TRBJ1-6	TRBD1	NA	TRBV5-1	TGCGCCAGCAGCTTCGACAGGGAAGATTCACCCCTCCACTTT	CASSFDREDSPLHF
TRBJ1-1	TRBD1	NA	TRBV11-3	TGTGCCAGCAGCTTGGAGGGACAGGGCGCTTCTGAAGCTTTCTTT	CASSLEGQGASEAFF
TRBJ1-4	NA	NA	TRBV10-3	TGTGCCATCAGTGGGGGGGATGCAACTAATGAAAAACTGTTTTTT	CAISGGDATNEKLFF
TRBJ1-2	NA	NA	TRBV18	TGTGCCAGCTCACCCCCCCCCGGTAATGGCTACACCTTC	CASSPPPGNGYTF
TRBJ2-7	NA	NA	TRBV6-5	TGTGCCAGCAGTTACCAGGGGATGTACGAGCAGTACTTC	CASSYQGMYEQYF
TRBJ1-2	TRBD1	NA	TRBV7-9	TGTGCCAGCAGCCAAGGACAGGGGACGTATGGCTACACCTTC	CASSQGQGTYGYTF
TRBJ2-1	NA	NA	TRBV7-8	TGTGCCAGCAGCTTAGATCTTTTCGATGAGCAGTTCTTC	CASSLDLFDEQFF
TRBJ2-4	NA	NA	TRBV5-4	TGTGCCAGCAGCTTGGGGGCGCGGGACAAAAACATTCAGTACTTC	CASSLGARDKNIQYF
TRBJ2-5	NA	NA	TRBV6-1	TGTGCCAGCAGTGAAGCGCGGTTTCTTGAGACCCAGTACTTC	CASSEARFLETQYF
TRBJ1-3	NA	once	TRBV5-1	TGCGCCAGCAGCTTGGGTGGCCAAAGGGGTGGAAACACCATATATTTT	CASSLGGQRGGNTIYF
TRBJ2-2	TRBD2	few	TRBV7-2	TGTGCCAGCAGCTTAGCCCTAGCGGACACCGGGGAGCTGTTTTTT	CASSLALADTGELFF
TRBJ2-3	TRBD2	NA	TRBV6-2/TRBV6-3	TGTGCCAGCAGTTATGCCGGGGGGGCAGGAGATACGCAGTATTTT	CASSYAGGAGDTQYF
TRBJ2-1	NA	NA	TRBV5-5	TGTGCCAGCAGCTTGGTTCTAGTCTCCTACAATGAGCAGTTCTTC	CASSLVLVSYNEQFF
TRBJ1-4	NA	NA	TRBV5-4	TGTGCCAGCAGCGCTGATCCCACAGCAACTAATGAAAAACTGTTTTTT	CASSADPTATNEKLFF
TRBJ1-4	TRBD1	once	TRBV7-2	TGTGCCAGCAGCCAAAGAACCGCCGGGACAGCAAATGAAAAACTGTTTTTT	CASSQRTAGTANEKLFF
TRBJ1-5	TRBD1	once	TRBV6-5	TGTGCCAGCAGCGGGACAGACAATCAGCCCCAGCATTTT	CASSGTDNQPQHF
TRBJ2-3	TRBD2	NA	TRBV4-2	TGTGCCAGCAGCCCGACCTCTAGCGGGGGTGGAACAGATACGCAGTATTTT	CASSPTSSGGGTDTQYF
TRBJ1-5	TRBD1	NA	TRBV18	TGTGCCAGCTCACCGATAGGACAGGGGAGCAATCAGCCCCAGCATTTT	CASSPIGQGSNQPQHF
TRBJ2-2	TRBD1	NA	TRBV7-6	TGTGCCAGCAGGGGGACGGGACAGAGAACCGGGGAGCTGTTTTTT	CASRGTGQRTGELFF
TRBJ2-3	TRBD2	NA	TRBV6-5	TGTGCCAGCAGCCTTAGCGGGGGCACAGATACGCAGTATTTT	CASSLSGGTDTQYF
TRBJ1-5	NA	NA	TRBV16	TGTGCCAGCAGCCCCGGCGGGGGCCATCAGCCCCAGCATTTT	CASSPGGGHQPQHF
TRBJ2-1	TRBD1	NA	TRBV5-1	TGCGCCAGCAGCCTTGGACAGGGGTCATACAATGAGCAGTTCTTC	CASSLGQGSYNEQFF
TRBJ2-5	NA	NA	TRBV5-6	TGTGCCAGCTCCCCCGACAGCAATCAAGAGACCCAGTACTTC	CASSPDSNQETQYF
TRBJ1-1	TRBD1	NA	TRBV25-1	TGTGCCAGCAGTGGGGACAGGACAAGTGGAAATGAAGCTTTCTTT	CASSGDRTSGNEAFF
TRBJ1-5	NA	NA	TRBV6-5	TGTGCCAGCAGCACCAGCGCTTCCAATCAGCCCCAGCATTTT	CASSTSASNQPQHF
TRBJ2-5	TRBD2	NA	TRBV2	TGTGCCAGCAGCCGCGGGGGGCAAGAGACCCAGTACTTC	CASSRGGQETQYF
TRBJ2-5	NA	NA	TRBV9	TGTGCCAGCAGCACCGCTTCTGGCGGGAATGTAGGAGAGACCCAGTACTTC	CASSTASGGNVGETQYF
TRBJ2-1	TRBD2	NA	TRBV4-2	TGTGCCAGCAGCCAAACACGACTAGCGGGAGTGTTGAATGAGCAGTTCTTC	CASSQTRLAGVLNEQFF
TRBJ2-7	NA	NA	TRBV27	TGTGCCAGCGGCAGCGTCTCCTACGAGCAGTACTTC	CASGSVSYEQYF
TRBJ1-1	NA	NA	TRBV30	TGTGCCTGGAGTTCACAGGTTAAGGGCACTGAAGCTTTCTTT	CAWSSQVKGTEAFF
TRBJ2-1	NA	NA	TRBV7-2	TGTGCCAGCAGCCGCCTGAAGGGCCAGTCAGGGGATGAGCAGTTCTTC	CASSRLKGQSGDEQFF
TRBJ2-2	NA	once	TRBV6-2/TRBV6-3	TGTGCCAGCAGCCCCCCGGGGTTCGGGGAGCTGTTTTTT	CASSPPGFGELFF
TRBJ1-1	NA	many	TRBV3-1/TRBV3-2	TGTGCCAGCAGCCAGGAACAGGAGAACACTGAAGCTTTCTTT	CASSQEQENTEAFF
TRBJ2-1	TRBD2	NA	TRBV5-6	TGTGCCAGCAGGACTAGCGGGAGGCTCCACAATGAGCAGTTCTTC	CASRTSGRLHNEQFF
TRBJ2-1	NA	NA	TRBV2	TGTGCCAGCAGTGAAGGGGGGTGGGACACCACCTACAATGAGCAGTTCTTC	CASSEGGWDTTYNEQFF
TRBJ2-1	TRBD1	NA	TRBV6-2/TRBV6-3	TGTGCCAGCAGTTACGGATTGAGTGAAGGGACAGGGGGTAATGAGCAGTTCTTC	CASSYGLSEGTGGNEQFF
TRBJ2-5	TRBD1	NA	TRBV5-1	TGCGCCAGCAGCTTACTCCGGACAGGGAAAGAGACCCAGTACTTC	CASSLLRTGKETQYF
TRBJ2-7	TRBD2	NA	TRBV4-3	TGCGCCAGCAGCCAAAGGACTAGCGGGTCCTACGAGCAGTACTTC	CASSQRTSGSYEQYF
TRBJ2-3	NA	NA	TRBV28	TGTGCCAGCATCCGGGTCCCAGGCACAGATACGCAGTATTTT	CASIRVPGTDTQYF
TRBJ2-3	TRBD2	NA	TRBV5-4	TGTGCCAGCAGCTGGACTAGCGGGAGCGGGGCAGATACGCAGTATTTT	CASSWTSGSGADTQYF
TRBJ2-7	NA	NA	TRBV7-9	TGTGCCAGCAGCGGGACGACCGGACAGTTCGGCGAGCAGTACTTC	CASSGTTGQFGEQYF
TRBJ2-1	NA	NA	TRBV27	TGTGCCAGCAGTCCGTCGGGGGCCTACAATGAGCAGTTCTTC	CASSPSGAYNEQFF
TRBJ1-2	NA	NA	TRBV2	TGTGCCAGCAGTGAAGGGAGGTTCATTCAGAGGGGCTACACCTTC	CASSEGRFIQRGYTF
TRBJ1-2	NA	NA	TRBV4-1	TGCGCCAGCAGCCAACAAGCCAGGGGCTATGGCTACACCTTC	CASSQQARGYGYTF
TRBJ2-7	NA	NA	TRBV30	TGTGCCTGGAGTACGGGAGCCGGCGAGCAGTACTTC	CAWSTGAGEQYF
TRBJ2-7	NA	NA	TRBV28	TGTGCCAGCAGTTTACCGGGGTTCTACGAGCAGTACTTC	CASSLPGFYEQYF
TRBJ2-2	TRBD2	NA	TRBV5-4	TGTGCCAGCCGCGGGACTAGCACTACCGGGGAGCTGTTTTTT	CASRGTSTTGELFF
TRBJ1-2	NA	NA	TRBV19	TGTGCCGCCCGAGACACCAGCCCTAACTATGGCTACACCTTC	CAARDTSPNYGYTF
TRBJ1-1	TRBD1	NA	TRBV3-1/TRBV3-2	TGTGCCAGCAGGGCGACAGGGCTGACCACTGAAGCTTTCTTT	CASRATGLTTEAFF